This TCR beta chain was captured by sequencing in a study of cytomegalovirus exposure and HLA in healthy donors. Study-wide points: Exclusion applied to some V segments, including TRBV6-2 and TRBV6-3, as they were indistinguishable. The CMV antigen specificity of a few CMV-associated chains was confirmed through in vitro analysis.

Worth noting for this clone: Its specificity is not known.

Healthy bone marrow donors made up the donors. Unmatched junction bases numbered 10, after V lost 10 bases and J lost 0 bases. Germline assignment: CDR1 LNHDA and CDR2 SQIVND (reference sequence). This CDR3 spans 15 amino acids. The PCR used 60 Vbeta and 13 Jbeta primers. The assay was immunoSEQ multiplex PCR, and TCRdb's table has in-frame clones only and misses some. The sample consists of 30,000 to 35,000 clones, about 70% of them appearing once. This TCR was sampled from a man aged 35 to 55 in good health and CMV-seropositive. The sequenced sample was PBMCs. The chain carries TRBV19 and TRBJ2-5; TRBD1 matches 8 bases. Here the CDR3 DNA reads TGTGCCACTTGCCCTGGACAGGGCCACCAAGAGACCCAGTACTTC. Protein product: CATCPGQGHQETQYF. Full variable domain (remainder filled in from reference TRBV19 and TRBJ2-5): DGGITQSPKYLFRKEGQNVTLSCEQNLNHDAMYWYRQDPGQGLRLIYYSQIVNDFQKGDIAEGYSVSREKKESFPLTVTSAQKNPTAFYLCATCPGQGHQETQYFGPGTRLLVL.